This T cell receptor beta chain was documented in a study of cytomegalovirus exposure and HLA in healthy donors. Overall study findings and caveats: Across HLA loci, a later analysis found differing TCR association rates, with DRB1 most and HLA-C fewest.

V dropped 6 bases and J dropped 12; count of bases not matched to a gene: 17. The CDR3 runs 14 residues. Germline lookup yields CDR1 MNHNS and CDR2 SASEGT. As concerns this clone: Antigen unknown.

PCR employed 60 Vbeta and 13 Jbeta primers. Sequenced by immunoSEQ multiplex PCR; TCRdb stores in-frame clones only, minus some. The data contain 95,000 to 150,000 clones, over 65% of them singletons. The receptor's source is a man aged 35 to 55 in good health and CMV-seropositive. The chain couples TRBV6-1 to TRBJ2-7, with 7 positions matching TRBD1. The specimen sequenced was PBMCs. The CDR3 region is CASRDRDRPKTGYF. In nucleotides, the CDR3 is TGTGCCAGCAGAGACCGGGACAGACCTAAAACCGGGTACTTC.